This section outlines one T cell receptor (beta chain) sequence together with its context. The data are from a study of chemoradiotherapy in HPV16-positive cancers. Here immunoSEQ multiplex PCR was the method, and the copy in TCRdb shows in-frame clones only, minus some. The sample lists roughly 10,000 clones, over 65% seen once, with about a third in the top ten. The CDR3 length is 15 residues. J lost 8 bases, V lost 2 bases, and 7 bases had no gene match. From germline, CDR1 is MGHRA and CDR2 YSYEKL. This TCR came from a human donor with HPV-associated anogenital cancer. The material was obtained from a patient who underwent chemoradiotherapy. The gene calls are TRBV4-1 and TRBJ1-4; the match to TRBD1 covers 8 bases. For the CDR3, the DNA is TGCGCCAGCAGCCAATTGTACGACAGGGGCGAAAAACTGTTTTTT. Translated, it gives CASSQLYDRGEKLFF.